A selection of T cell receptor beta chains follows, all from one sample in a study of blood T cell repertoires in COVID-19. Profiled with immunoSEQ multiplex PCR; TCRdb holds only in-frame clones, not every one. The sample has about 40,000 clones, roughly 92% seen once. Sequences were obtained from peripheral blood. The receptors shown here come from a middle-aged man with active COVID-19. CDR3s include the opening cysteine and the closing phenylalanine or tryptophan. Clone sizes are given selectively: once, few, many, or a class where the clone is expanded.

>NA|TRBJ1-5|TRBV30
CAWSVQMVSQPQHF
>NA|TRBJ2-3|TRBV11-2
CASSSGLDRTDTQYF
>NA|TRBJ1-1|TRBV10-1
CASTRGLGTEAFF
>NA|TRBJ1-1|TRBV28
CASSLWKGGGREKAFF
>NA|TRBJ2-5|TRBV2
CASSAIAGVKETQYF
>NA|TRBJ2-3|TRBV7-9
CASSFGQGEADTQYF
>NA|TRBJ1-1|TRBV3-1/TRBV3-2
CASSPVAGVDTEAFF
>once|TRBJ1-2|TRBV10-3
CAISESKLGVGYTF
>NA|TRBJ2-7|TRBV3-1/TRBV3-2
CASSRWASGSRHEQYF
>NA|TRBJ2-5|TRBV9
CASSVSRSQETQYF
>NA|TRBJ1-5|TRBV2
CASSVIRGTGGNQPQHF
>NA|TRBJ2-7|TRBV19
CASSIGDSSGGYEQYF
>NA|TRBJ1-1|TRBV29-1
CSVTRGGADTEAFF
>NA|TRBJ1-2|TRBV19
CASTARQRSDYGYTF
>NA|TRBJ2-2|TRBV27
CATRRLDTGELFF
>NA|TRBJ2-3|TRBV10-2
CASSAPFTGYTDTQYF
>NA|TRBJ1-1|TRBV4-1
CASSAPTGATEAFF
>NA|TRBJ2-7|TRBV6-7
CASGPGVYEQYF
>once|TRBJ1-2|TRBV6-5
CASSFREDGYTF
>NA|TRBJ1-4|TRBV2
CASSAGGGEKLFF
>once|TRBJ2-3|TRBV25-1
CASSLRPGDTQYF
>once|TRBJ2-5|TRBV7-9
CASSPQGAGIEETQYF
>NA|TRBJ2-7|TRBV10-1
CASSESGGSSYEQYF
>NA|TRBJ2-1|TRBV9
CASSARGTGVVEQFF
>NA|TRBJ2-3|TRBV6-6
CASTGEGPPDTQYF
>NA|TRBJ2-7|TRBV6-6
CASSLQDRGREQYF
>NA|TRBJ2-5|TRBV7-9
CASSSDRGRRETQYF
>NA|TRBJ1-1|TRBV9
CASSVNIGTEAFF
>NA|TRBJ2-2|TRBV5-1
CASSADRVAGELFF
>NA|TRBJ1-5|TRBV18
CASSPAGFGPQHF
>NA|TRBJ2-7|TRBV19
CASKDSWASYEQYF
>NA|TRBJ1-1|TRBV5-1
CASSLLQANTEAFF
>NA|TRBJ2-3|TRBV6-1
CASSENSGEGDTQYF
>once|TRBJ2-4|TRBV10-3
CAISGGTSGNIQYF
>NA|TRBJ1-3|TRBV28
CASSIDRARNTIYF